Presented here are 30 T cell receptor beta chains from one specimen sequenced in a study of PD-1 blockade in classical Hodgkin lymphoma (TCRdb year 2020). Library creation used the immunoSEQ multiplex PCR assay. Imported from immuneACCESS, the table was reduced by TCRdb to in-frame sequences with V and J called. These copies leave out some clones; in studies compared against another copy, an unresolved V gene accounts for under half, and the cause of the remainder is not known. The sample table records under 15,000 clones; 91% of these occur just once. The ten largest clones add up to roughly a tenth of the sample. What the time point label conveys for this sample: cycle 1 day 1 (C1D1), immediately before nivolumab initiation. All trial patients had relapsed after autologous stem cell transplantation, with cohorts A, B and C differing in prior brentuximab vedotin exposure. Sequences were derived from peripheral blood mononuclear cells (PBMCs), sampled at baseline. The receptors were gathered from a human donor with classical Hodgkin lymphoma.

The chain recombines TRBV6-1 with TRBJ1-5, with D hard to call. CDR1 and CDR2 from the germline V gene are MNHNS and SASEGT. CDR3 length: 13 residues. V shed 6 bases and J shed 4 bases, with 10 bases lying between them. CDR3 protein: CASRLTGNQPQHF. CDR3 coding DNA: TGTGCCAGCAGATTGACCGGGAATCAGCCCCAGCATTTT.

The chain is built from TRBV5-1 and TRBJ2-7; D unresolved. The CDR3 has 12 residues. The V gene lost 3 bases and the J gene lost 6 bases, with 10 bases spanning the gap. Germline CDR1 reads SGHRS; CDR2 reads YFSETQ. The CDR3 region is CASSSPTFEQYF. CDR3 coding DNA: TGCGCCAGCAGCTCCCCGACGTTCGAGCAGTACTTC. Based on the CDR3 plus reference TRBV5-1 and TRBJ2-7, the full variable domain is KAGVTQTPRYLIKTRGQQVTLSCSPISGHRSVSWYQQTPGQGLQFLFEYFSETQRNKGNFPGRFSGRQFSNSRSEMNVSTLELGDSALYLCASSSPTFEQYFGPGTRLTVT.

This clone has just one count. The V and J genes are TRBV5-1 and TRBJ1-2; D is perhaps TRBD1 (6 bases). The germline V and J ends were trimmed by 0 bases and 4 bases, with 10 bases remaining between them. Germline V gene sequence: CDR1 SGHRS, CDR2 YFSETQ. The CDR3 has 14 residues. The CDR3 region is CASSLVDSGYGYTF. For the CDR3, the DNA is TGCGCCAGCAGCTTGGTGGACAGCGGCTATGGCTACACCTTC.

V and J are TRBV7-9 and TRBJ1-2, with D unresolved. The CDR3 runs to 16 residues. The V and J ends lost 1 base and 5 bases respectively, with 17 bases between them. The germline V gene encodes CDR1 SEHNR and CDR2 FQNEAQ (reference sequence). The CDR3 is CASSLGEGVFSYGYTF. In nucleotides, the CDR3 is TGTGCCAGCAGCTTAGGGGAGGGAGTGTTTTCATATGGCTACACCTTC.

This clone is classed as medium-sized. The CDR3 sequence is CASSLAGQPQHF. The CDR3 nucleotides are TGTGCCAGCAGCTTAGCGGGTCAGCCCCAGCATTTT. The chain employs TRBV7-6 and TRBJ1-5, with D hard to call. This CDR3 is 12 amino acids long. CDR1 and CDR2 (germline): SGHVS, FNYEAQ. V was clipped by 0 bases and J by 6 bases, with 3 bases between them.

The chain is built from TRBV6-5 and TRBJ1-2, with TRBD1 matching over 7 bases. The J segment lost 2 bases and the V segment lost 2 bases, leaving 2 bases of the junction unmatched. From germline, CDR1 is MNHEY and CDR2 SVGAGI. The CDR3 runs to 14 residues. DNA for the CDR3: TGTGCCAGCAGTTACCGGGGACAGAACTATGGCTACACCTTC. Its translation: CASSYRGQNYGYTF.

V gene TRBV7-9 combines with J gene TRBJ2-5, with 8 bases identical to TRBD2. CDR3 size: 14 residues. Germline assignment: CDR1 SEHNR and CDR2 FQNEAQ (reference sequence). The ends lost 1 base at V and 5 bases at J; junction bases unmatched: 3. The CDR3 loop reads CASSLVSGGETQYF. The DNA for the CDR3 is TGTGCCAGCAGCTTAGTGTCGGGGGGGGAGACCCAGTACTTC.

The V and J genes are TRBV30 and TRBJ2-7; possible D gene TRBD1, 6 bases. The CDR3 extends over 13 amino acids. Per germline, CDR1 GTSNPN and CDR2 SVGIG (reference sequence). The V end was cut by 2 bases, the J end by 2 bases, with 10 bases between. DNA for the CDR3: TGTGCCTGGAGTACGACAGGCCCCTACGAGCAGTACTTC. Protein product: CAWSTTGPYEQYF.

This clone has only one observation. The V and J genes are TRBV10-1 and TRBJ1-1; 8 bases align to TRBD1. The V gene end was trimmed by 0 bases and the J gene end by 4 bases; junction bases not matched to a gene: 4. This CDR3 region has 15 residues. Germline values: CDR1 WNHNN, CDR2 SYGVQD (reference sequence). The CDR3 region is CASSESGQGGTEAFF. The CDR3 DNA sequence: TGCGCCAGCAGTGAGTCTGGACAGGGAGGCACTGAAGCTTTCTTT.

The chain links TRBV27 to TRBJ2-7; no definite D call. V dropped 2 bases and J dropped 4 bases, with 9 bases sitting between them. CDR3 length: 13 residues. Per the germline V gene, CDR1 is MNHEY and CDR2 is SMNVEV (reference sequence). The chain's CDR3 is CASSLGLEYEQYF. The CDR3 DNA is TGTGCCAGCAGTTTAGGCCTGGAATACGAGCAGTACTTC.

The chain combines TRBV6-5 with TRBJ2-3; 8 bases match TRBD2. This CDR3 region has 15 residues. From germline, CDR1 is MNHEY and CDR2 SVGAGI. Unmatched junction bases numbered 1, after V lost 0 bases and J lost 2 bases. CDR3 sequence: CASSYSLAVTDTQYF. As DNA, the CDR3 is TGTGCCAGCAGTTACTCACTAGCGGTCACAGATACGCAGTATTTT.

The J gene is TRBJ1-3, the V gene TRBV18; no clear D gene. The CDR3 spans 15 residues. Trimming removed 1 base at V and 0 bases at J, with 7 bases between. The germline CDR1 and CDR2 sequences are KGHSH and LQKENI. CDR3 sequence (DNA): TGTGCCAGCTCACCACGTCAGGACTCTGGAAACACCATATATTTT. Translated, it gives CASSPRQDSGNTIYF.

The chain has TRBV7-6 and TRBJ2-7; D may be TRBD1 or TRBD2 (5 bases each). The CDR3 loop spans 16 amino acids. V lost 3 bases and J 6 bases, leaving 21 bases between the germline ends. Germline V CDR1 and CDR2: SGHVS, FNYEAQ. The CDR3 DNA reads TGTGCCAGCAGCTTCCACCCGGGACCCCGGGTGCGCGAGCAGTACTTC. Amino acids: CASSFHPGPRVREQYF.

This clone was seen only once. The V gene is TRBV28, the J gene TRBJ1-5; weak D call: TRBD1 (5 bases). Germline loops: CDR1 MDHEN, CDR2 SYDVKM. This CDR3 is 16 amino acids long. V lost 6 bases and J 0 bases, leaving 15 bases between the germline ends. The CDR3 nucleotides are TGTGCCAGCAGGGTCGCGGACACGGATAGCAATCAGCCCCAGCATTTT. Its translation is CASRVADTDSNQPQHF.

This CDR3 reads CASSDLGVGANTEAFF. The CDR3 nucleotides read TGTGCCAGCAGTGATTTGGGGGTGGGGGCAAACACTGAAGCTTTCTTT. The chain joins TRBV6-1 to TRBJ1-1; possible D gene TRBD1, 6 bases. Germline V gives CDR1 MNHNS, CDR2 SASEGT. The V end was cut by 3 bases, the J end by 2 bases, with 16 bases between. The CDR3 loop spans 16 amino acids.

This chain links TRBV5-1 with TRBJ2-5; D is perhaps TRBD2 (5 bases). The germline gives CDR1 SGHRS, CDR2 YFSETQ. V lost 4 bases to trimming and J lost 1 base, with 11 bases between them. The CDR3 has 14 residues. CDR3 nucleotide sequence: TGCGCCAGCAGCCCGAGCGGATTCCAAGAGACCCAGTACTTC. Translating it yields CASSPSGFQETQYF.

The chain couples TRBV5-1 to TRBJ2-5; D is perhaps TRBD1 (6 bases). The V end lost 0 bases, the J end lost 1 base, and 7 bases lay between the germline ends. Germline values: CDR1 SGHRS, CDR2 YFSETQ. The CDR3 spans 14 residues. The CDR3 DNA is TGCGCCAGCAGCTTGGTAGGGGGCCAAGAGACCCAGTACTTC. It yields the protein CASSLVGGQETQYF.

This chain links TRBV7-3 with TRBJ1-1, with 9 bases aligning to TRBD1. The ends lost 5 bases at V and 4 bases at J; junction bases unmatched: 5. CDR1 is SGHTA and CDR2 is FQGTGA in the germline V gene. The CDR3 runs to 14 residues. The CDR3 sequence is CASSPGQGSTEAFF. The CDR3, as DNA: TGTGCCAGCAGCCCGGGACAGGGCAGCACTGAAGCTTTCTTT. The entire variable domain, with the rest obtained from reference TRBV7-3 and TRBJ1-1, is as follows: GAGVSQTPSNKVTEKGKYVELRCDPISGHTALYWYRQSLGQGPEFLIYFQGTGAADDSGLPNDRFFAVRPEGSVSTLKIQRTERGDSAVYLCASSPGQGSTEAFFGQGTRLTVV.

This sequence joins TRBV5-1 and TRBJ1-3, with D hard to call. CDR1 and CDR2 (germline): SGHRS, YFSETQ. With 0 bases removed from V and 4 bases from J, the gap between germline ends came to 2 bases. The CDR3 is 12 residues long. CDR3 protein: CASSLDGNTIYF. The CDR3 DNA reads as TGCGCCAGCAGCTTGGACGGAAACACCATATATTTT.

The gene calls are TRBV30 and TRBJ2-1; D unresolved. Trimming cost V 0 bases and J 7 bases, with 4 bases left between them. In germline, CDR1 is GTSNPN, CDR2 SVGIG (reference sequence). The CDR3 spans 11 residues. The CDR3 DNA reads TGTGCCTGGAGTGTCAAGAATGAGCAGTTCTTC. Protein: CAWSVKNEQFF.

This chain uses TRBV15 with TRBJ2-1, with unresolved D. CDR3 length equals 14 residues. In germline, CDR1 is LNHNV, CDR2 YYDKDF (reference sequence). V shed 3 bases and J shed 0 bases, with 6 bases lying between them. This chain's CDR3 is CATSSLSSYNEQFF. The CDR3 DNA follows: TGTGCCACCAGCAGTTTATCCTCCTACAATGAGCAGTTCTTC.

The V and J genes are TRBV12-5 and TRBJ2-3, with 8 bases lining up with TRBD1. Germline-derived CDR1 and CDR2 are LGHNT and FRNRAP. The length of the CDR3 is 16 residues. V lost 1 base, J lost 2 bases, and 5 bases stayed unmatched. The CDR3 DNA reads as TGTGCTAGTGGTTTGGGTGACAGGGGTGTCACAGATACGCAGTATTTT. This encodes CASGLGDRGVTDTQYF.

The chain combines TRBV27 with TRBJ2-7; D is undetermined. V lost 7 bases and J lost 6, with 10 bases in between. The CDR3 runs to 11 residues. Germline values: CDR1 MNHEY, CDR2 SMNVEV (reference sequence). The CDR3 region has the DNA TGTGCCAGCATCGACCGGGTCGAGCAGTACTTC. Protein: CASIDRVEQYF.

The V call is TRBV5-6, the J call TRBJ1-2; the match to TRBD1 covers 7 bases. The CDR3 has 14 residues. Germline CDR1 is SGHDT and CDR2 is YYEEEE. V shed 6 bases, J shed 2 bases, and the junction held 7 bases outside the gene matches. The CDR3: CASNMDRKNYGYTF. CDR3 nucleotides: TGTGCCAGCAATATGGACAGGAAAAACTATGGCTACACCTTC.

V is TRBV7-9 and J is TRBJ2-7; D is tentatively TRBD1 or TRBD2 (5 bases each). This CDR3 spans 17 amino acids. V was shortened by 1 base and J by 0 bases, with 16 bases between the two germline ends. The germline gives CDR1 SEHNR, CDR2 FQNEAQ (reference sequence). The CDR3 nucleotides read TGTGCCAGCAGCTTAGTTGTCGGGACCCGGACCTCCTACGAGCAGTACTTC. It yields the protein CASSLVVGTRTSYEQYF.

This clone has just one count. This sequence joins TRBV5-1 and TRBJ2-7; possible D gene TRBD1, 6 bases. The ends were cut back, 4 bases at V and 6 bases at J, with 20 bases in the middle. This CDR3 is 15 amino acids long. The germline gives CDR1 SGHRS, CDR2 YFSETQ. CDR3 sequence (DNA): TGCGCCAGCAGCCAGGACAGCCCCCTGTTCGGCGAGCAGTACTTC. Translation gives CASSQDSPLFGEQYF.

The genes are TRBV5-1 and TRBJ2-5, with 8 bases lining up with TRBD2. The CDR3 runs 16 residues. Germline values: CDR1 SGHRS, CDR2 YFSETQ. The junction had 7 bases not matched to a gene; V was cut back by 0 bases and J by 3 bases. CDR3 coding DNA: TGCGCCAGCAGCTTGGGGGGCGGGGGGCCCGAAGAGACCCAGTACTTC. Amino acid sequence: CASSLGGGGPEETQYF.

The rearrangement uses TRBV18 and TRBJ2-3, with TRBD1 identical over 7 bases. Germline-derived CDR1 and CDR2 are KGHSH and LQKENI. The ends lost 4 bases at V and 2 bases at J; junction bases unmatched: 3. The CDR3 is 14 residues long. The CDR3, as DNA: TGTGCCAGCTCACAGGGGGCGAACACAGATACGCAGTATTTT. Its protein product is CASSQGANTDTQYF.

This rearrangement joins TRBV2 to TRBJ1-6; TRBD1 aligns across 8 bases. The CDR3 spans 16 residues. J was trimmed by 11 bases and V by 6 bases; bases with no gene match: 15. Looked up from germline, CDR1 is SNHLY and CDR2 is FYNNEI. The CDR3 loop is CASSRGQGSDSAPLHF. CDR3 DNA sequence: TGTGCCAGCAGCAGAGGACAGGGCTCGGATTCAGCACCCCTCCACTTT.

This clone was seen only once. This chain joins TRBV5-1 and TRBJ1-1; no clear D gene. Trimming stripped 0 bases from V and 8 bases from J, with 11 bases between. Germline values: CDR1 SGHRS, CDR2 YFSETQ. This CDR3 region has 13 residues. CDR3 amino acids: CASSLGEVGEAFF. The CDR3 nucleotides read TGCGCCAGCAGCTTGGGAGAGGTCGGAGAAGCTTTCTTT.